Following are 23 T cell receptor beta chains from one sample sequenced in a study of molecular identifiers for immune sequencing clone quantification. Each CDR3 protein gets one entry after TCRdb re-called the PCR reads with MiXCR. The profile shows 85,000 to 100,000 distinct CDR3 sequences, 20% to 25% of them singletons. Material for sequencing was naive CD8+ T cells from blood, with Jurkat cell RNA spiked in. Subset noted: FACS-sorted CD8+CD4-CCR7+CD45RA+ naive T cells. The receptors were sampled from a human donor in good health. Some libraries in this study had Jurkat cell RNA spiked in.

CDR3 loop: CASSQEAGQGPWEQYF. The CDR3 region has the DNA TGCGCCAGCAGCCAAGAGGCGGGACAGGGCCCCTGGGAGCAGTACTTC. This chain links TRBV4-3 with TRBJ2-7; the match to TRBD1 covers 9 bases. The J segment lost 7 bases and the V segment lost 0 bases, leaving 10 bases of the junction unmatched. The CDR3 sequence is 16 residues long. Germline CDR1 is LGHNA and CDR2 is YSLEER.

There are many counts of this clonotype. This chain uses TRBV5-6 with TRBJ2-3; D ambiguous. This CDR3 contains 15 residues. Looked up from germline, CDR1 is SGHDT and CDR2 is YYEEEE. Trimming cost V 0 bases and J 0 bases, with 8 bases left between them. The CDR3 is CASSLVRRSTDTQYF. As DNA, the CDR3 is TGTGCCAGCAGCTTGGTACGGCGGAGCACAGATACGCAGTATTTT. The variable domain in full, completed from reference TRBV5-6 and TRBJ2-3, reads DAGVTQSPTHLIKTRGQQVTLRCSPKSGHDTVSWYQQALGQGPQFIFQYYEEEERQRGNFPDRFSGHQFPNYSSELNVNALLLGDSALYLCASSLVRRSTDTQYFGPGTRLTVL.

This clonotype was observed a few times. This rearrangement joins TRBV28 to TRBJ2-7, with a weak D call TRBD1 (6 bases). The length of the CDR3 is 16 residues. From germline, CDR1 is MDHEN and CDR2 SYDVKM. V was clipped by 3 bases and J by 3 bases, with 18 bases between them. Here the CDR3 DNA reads TGTGCCAGCAGTTTGGGGGCGTCTTCGTTCCTCTACGAGCAGTACTTC. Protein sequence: CASSLGASSFLYEQYF.

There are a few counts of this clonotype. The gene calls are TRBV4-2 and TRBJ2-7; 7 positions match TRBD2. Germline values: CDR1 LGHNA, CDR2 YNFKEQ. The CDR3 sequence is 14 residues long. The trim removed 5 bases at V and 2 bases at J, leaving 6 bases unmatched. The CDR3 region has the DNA TGTGCCAGCAGCGCGGGACTAACCCCCTACGAGCAGTACTTC. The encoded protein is CASSAGLTPYEQYF.

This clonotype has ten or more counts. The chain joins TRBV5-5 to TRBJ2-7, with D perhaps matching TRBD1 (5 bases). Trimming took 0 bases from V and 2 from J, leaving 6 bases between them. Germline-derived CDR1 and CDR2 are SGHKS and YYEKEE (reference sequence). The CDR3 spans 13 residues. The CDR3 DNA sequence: TGTGCCAGCAGCTTGGGCAGGGCCTACGAGCAGTACTTC. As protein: CASSLGRAYEQYF.

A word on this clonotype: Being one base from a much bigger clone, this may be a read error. CDR3 sequence (DNA): TGTGCCAGCAGTTACAGTCGGGTTGGCGCTGAAGCTTTCTTT. It encodes CASSYSRVGAEAFF. V and J are TRBV6-2 or TRBV6-3 and TRBJ1-1; D is undetermined. This CDR3 region has 14 residues. Deletions cut 2 bases from V and 6 bases from J, with 13 bases between. Germline lookup yields CDR1 MNHEY and CDR2 SVGEGT.

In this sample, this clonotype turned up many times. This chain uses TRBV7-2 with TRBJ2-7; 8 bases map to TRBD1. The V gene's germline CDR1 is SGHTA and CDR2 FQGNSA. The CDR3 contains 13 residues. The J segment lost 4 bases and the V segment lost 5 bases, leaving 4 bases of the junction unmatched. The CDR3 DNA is TGTGCCAGCAGCCTGACAGGGGAGTACGAGCAGTACTTC. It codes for CASSLTGEYEQYF. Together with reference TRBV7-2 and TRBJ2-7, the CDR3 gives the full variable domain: GAGVSQSPSNKVTEKGKDVELRCDPISGHTALYWYRQSLGQGLEFLIYFQGNSAPDKSGLPSDRFSAERTGGSVSTLTIQRTQQEDSAVYLCASSLTGEYEQYFGPGTRLTVT.

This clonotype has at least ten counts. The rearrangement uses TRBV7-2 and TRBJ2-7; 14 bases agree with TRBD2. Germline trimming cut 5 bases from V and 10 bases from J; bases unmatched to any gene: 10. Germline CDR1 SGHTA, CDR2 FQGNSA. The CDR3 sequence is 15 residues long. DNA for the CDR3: TGTGCCAGCAGCCCTCCGGGACTAGCGGGAGTTGATCAGTACTTC. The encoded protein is CASSPPGLAGVDQYF. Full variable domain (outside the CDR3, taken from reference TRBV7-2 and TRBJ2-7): GAGVSQSPSNKVTEKGKDVELRCDPISGHTALYWYRQSLGQGLEFLIYFQGNSAPDKSGLPSDRFSAERTGGSVSTLTIQRTQQEDSAVYLCASSPPGLAGVDQYFGPGTRLTVT.

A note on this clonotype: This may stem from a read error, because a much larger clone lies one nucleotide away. The CDR3, as DNA: TGCGCCAGCAGCCAACCGGGCAGTCCGGGAAGGACCTTC. Translated, it gives CASSQPGSPGRTF. The chain has TRBV4-1 and TRBJ1-2; D is uncertain. Germline V lookup: CDR1 MGHRA, CDR2 YSYEKL. The CDR3 consists of 13 residues. V lost 2 bases and J lost 14, with 18 bases in between.

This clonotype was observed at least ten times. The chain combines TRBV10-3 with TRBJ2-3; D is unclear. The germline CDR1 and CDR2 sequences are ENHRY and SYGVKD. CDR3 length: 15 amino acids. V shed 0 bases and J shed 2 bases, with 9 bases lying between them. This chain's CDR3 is CAISESLPITDTQYF. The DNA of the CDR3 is TGTGCCATCAGTGAGTCTTTGCCGATCACAGATACGCAGTATTTT.

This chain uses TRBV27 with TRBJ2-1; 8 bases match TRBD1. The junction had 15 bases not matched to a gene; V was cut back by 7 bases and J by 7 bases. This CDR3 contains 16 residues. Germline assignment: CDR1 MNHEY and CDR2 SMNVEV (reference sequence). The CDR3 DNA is TGTGCCAGCAAAGGTATAGGACAGGGATTAGAAAATGAGCAGTTCTTC. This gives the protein CASKGIGQGLENEQFF.

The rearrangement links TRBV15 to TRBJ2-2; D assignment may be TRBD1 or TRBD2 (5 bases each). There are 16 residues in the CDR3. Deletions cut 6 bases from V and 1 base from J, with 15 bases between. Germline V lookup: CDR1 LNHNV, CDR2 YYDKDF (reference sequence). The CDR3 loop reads CATRDSGTMNTGELFF. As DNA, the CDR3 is TGTGCCACCAGAGACTCCGGGACCATGAACACCGGGGAGCTGTTTTTT. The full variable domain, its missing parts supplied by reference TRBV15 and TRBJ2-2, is DAMVIQNPRYQVTQFGKPVTLSCSQTLNHNVMYWYQQKSSQAPKLLFHYYDKDFNNEADTPDNFQSRRPNTSFCFLDIRSPGLGDTAMYLCATRDSGTMNTGELFFGEGSRLTVL.

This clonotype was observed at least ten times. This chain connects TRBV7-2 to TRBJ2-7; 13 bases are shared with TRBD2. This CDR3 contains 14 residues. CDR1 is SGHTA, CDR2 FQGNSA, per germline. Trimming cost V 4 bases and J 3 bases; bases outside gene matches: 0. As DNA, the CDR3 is TGTGCCAGCAGCTGGACTAGCGGGAGCTACGAGCAGTACTTC. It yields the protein CASSWTSGSYEQYF.

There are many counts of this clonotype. This CDR3 reads CASWEVRETQYF. The CDR3 coding sequence is TGTGCCAGCTGGGAAGTCCGCGAGACCCAGTACTTC. The chain recombines TRBV6-2 or TRBV6-3 with TRBJ2-5; D is unclear. The CDR3 contains 12 residues. From germline, CDR1 is MNHEY and CDR2 SVGEGT. V was clipped by 8 bases and J by 5 bases, with 12 bases between them.

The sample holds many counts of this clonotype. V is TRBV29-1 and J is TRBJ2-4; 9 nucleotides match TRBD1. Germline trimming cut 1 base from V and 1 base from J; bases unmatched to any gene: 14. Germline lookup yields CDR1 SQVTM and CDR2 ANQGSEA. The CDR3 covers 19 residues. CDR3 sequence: CSVEAGTGSPQLAKNIQYF. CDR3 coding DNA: TGCAGCGTTGAAGCCGGGACAGGGTCACCACAACTGGCCAAAAACATTCAGTACTTC.

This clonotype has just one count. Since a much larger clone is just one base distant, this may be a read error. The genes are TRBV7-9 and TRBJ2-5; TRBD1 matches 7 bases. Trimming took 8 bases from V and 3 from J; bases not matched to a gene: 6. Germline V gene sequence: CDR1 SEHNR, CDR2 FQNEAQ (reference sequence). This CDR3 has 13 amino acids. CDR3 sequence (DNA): TGTGCCAGCCTAGGGGGCGCAAAAGAGACCCAGTACTTC. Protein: CASLGGAKETQYF.

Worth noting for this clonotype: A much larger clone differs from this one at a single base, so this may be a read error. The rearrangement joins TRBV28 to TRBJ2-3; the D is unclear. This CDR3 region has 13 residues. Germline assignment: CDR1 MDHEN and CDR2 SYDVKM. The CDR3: CASCFVTTDTQYF. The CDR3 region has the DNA TGTGCCAGCTGTTTTGTGACCACAGATACGCAGTATTTT.

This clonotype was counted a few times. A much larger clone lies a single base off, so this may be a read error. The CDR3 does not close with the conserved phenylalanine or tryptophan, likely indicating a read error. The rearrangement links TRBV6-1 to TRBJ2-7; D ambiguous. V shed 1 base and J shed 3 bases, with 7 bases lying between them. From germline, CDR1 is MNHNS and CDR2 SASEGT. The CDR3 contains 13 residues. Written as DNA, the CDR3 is TGTGCCAGCAGTGAAGGGGGATACTACGAGCAGTACTTA. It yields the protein CASSEGGYYEQYL.

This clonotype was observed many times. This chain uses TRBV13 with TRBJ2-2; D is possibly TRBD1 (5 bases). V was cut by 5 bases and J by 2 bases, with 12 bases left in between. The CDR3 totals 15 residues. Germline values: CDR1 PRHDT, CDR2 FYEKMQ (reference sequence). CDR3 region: CASSNRRRNTGELFF. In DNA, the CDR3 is TGTGCCAGCAGCAACAGGCGCCGAAACACCGGGGAGCTGTTTTTT.

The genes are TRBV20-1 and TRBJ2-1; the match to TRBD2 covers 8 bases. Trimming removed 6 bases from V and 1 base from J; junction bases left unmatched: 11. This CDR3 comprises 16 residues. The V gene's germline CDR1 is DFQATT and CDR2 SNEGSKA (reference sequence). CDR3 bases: TGCAGTGCCCCGGGGGGGCTAGTTAGTTCCTACAATGAGCAGTTCTTC. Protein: CSAPGGLVSSYNEQFF.

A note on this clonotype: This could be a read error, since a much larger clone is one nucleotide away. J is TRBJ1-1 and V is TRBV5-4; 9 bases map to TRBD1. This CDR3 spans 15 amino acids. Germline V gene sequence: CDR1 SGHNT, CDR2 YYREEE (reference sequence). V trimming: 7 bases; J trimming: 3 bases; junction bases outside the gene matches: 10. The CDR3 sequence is CASGWGQGPHTEAFF. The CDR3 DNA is TGTGCCAGCGGCTGGGGACAGGGCCCGCACACTGAAGCTTTCTTT.

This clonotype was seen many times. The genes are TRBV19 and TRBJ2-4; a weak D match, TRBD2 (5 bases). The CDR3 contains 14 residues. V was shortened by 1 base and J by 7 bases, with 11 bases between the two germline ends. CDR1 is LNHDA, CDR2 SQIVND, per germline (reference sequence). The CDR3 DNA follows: TGTGCCAGTAGTATAGCTAGCCTCGGGAACATTCAGTACTTC. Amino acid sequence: CASSIASLGNIQYF.

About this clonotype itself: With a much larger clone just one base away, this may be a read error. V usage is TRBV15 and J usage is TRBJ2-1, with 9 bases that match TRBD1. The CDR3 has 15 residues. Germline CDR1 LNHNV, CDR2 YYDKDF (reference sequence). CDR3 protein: CATSTDRGVGNEQLF. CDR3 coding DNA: TGTGCCACCAGCACAGACAGGGGGGTCGGGAATGAGCAGCTCTTC.